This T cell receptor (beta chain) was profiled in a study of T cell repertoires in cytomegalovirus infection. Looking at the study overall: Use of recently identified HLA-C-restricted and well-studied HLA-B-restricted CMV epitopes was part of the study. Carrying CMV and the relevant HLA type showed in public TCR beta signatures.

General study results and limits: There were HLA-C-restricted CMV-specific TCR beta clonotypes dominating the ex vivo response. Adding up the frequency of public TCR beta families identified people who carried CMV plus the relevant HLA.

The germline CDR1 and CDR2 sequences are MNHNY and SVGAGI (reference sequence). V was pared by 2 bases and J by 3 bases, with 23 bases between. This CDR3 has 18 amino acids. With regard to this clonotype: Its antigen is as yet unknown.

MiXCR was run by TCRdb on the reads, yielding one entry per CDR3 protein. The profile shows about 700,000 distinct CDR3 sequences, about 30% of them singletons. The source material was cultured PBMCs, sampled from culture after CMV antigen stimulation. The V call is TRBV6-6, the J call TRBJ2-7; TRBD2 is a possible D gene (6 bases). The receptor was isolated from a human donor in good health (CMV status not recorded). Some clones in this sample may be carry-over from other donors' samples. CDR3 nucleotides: TGTGCCAGCAGTTACCCCGTAGCGGACATACTCACGAACTACGAGCAGTACTTC. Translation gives CASSYPVADILTNYEQYF.